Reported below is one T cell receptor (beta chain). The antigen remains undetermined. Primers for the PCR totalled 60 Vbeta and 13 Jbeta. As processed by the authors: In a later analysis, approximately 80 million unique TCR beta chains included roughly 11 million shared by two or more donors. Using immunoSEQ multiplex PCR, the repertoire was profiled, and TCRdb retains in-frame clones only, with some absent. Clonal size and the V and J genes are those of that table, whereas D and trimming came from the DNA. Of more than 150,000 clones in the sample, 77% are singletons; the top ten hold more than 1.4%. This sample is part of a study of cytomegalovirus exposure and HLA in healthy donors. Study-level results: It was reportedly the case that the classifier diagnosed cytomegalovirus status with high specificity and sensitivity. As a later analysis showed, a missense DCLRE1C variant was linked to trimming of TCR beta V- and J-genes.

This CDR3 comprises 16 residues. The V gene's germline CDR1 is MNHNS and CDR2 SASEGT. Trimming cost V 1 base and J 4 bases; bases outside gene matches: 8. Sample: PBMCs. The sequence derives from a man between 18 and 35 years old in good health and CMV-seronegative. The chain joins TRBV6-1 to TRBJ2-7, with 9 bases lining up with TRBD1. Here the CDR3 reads CASSEVPGQGGYEQYF. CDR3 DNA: TGTGCCAGCAGTGAAGTTCCGGGACAGGGAGGGTACGAGCAGTACTTC.